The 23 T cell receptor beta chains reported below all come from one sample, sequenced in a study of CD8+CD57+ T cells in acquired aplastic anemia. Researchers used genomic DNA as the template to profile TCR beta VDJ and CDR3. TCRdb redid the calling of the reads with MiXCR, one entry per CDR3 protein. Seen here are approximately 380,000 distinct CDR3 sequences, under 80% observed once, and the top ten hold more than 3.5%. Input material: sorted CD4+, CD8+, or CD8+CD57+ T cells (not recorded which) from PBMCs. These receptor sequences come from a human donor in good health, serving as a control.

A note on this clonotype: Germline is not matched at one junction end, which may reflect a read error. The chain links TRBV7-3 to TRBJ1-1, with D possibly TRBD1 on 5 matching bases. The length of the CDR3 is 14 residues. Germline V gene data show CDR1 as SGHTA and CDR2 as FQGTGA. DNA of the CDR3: TGTGCCACCAGCTTACGACAGACGAACACTGAAGCTTTCTTT. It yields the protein CATSLRQTNTEAFF. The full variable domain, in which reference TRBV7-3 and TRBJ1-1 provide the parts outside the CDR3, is GAGVSQTPSNKVTEKGKYVELRCDPISGHTALYWYRQSLGQGPEFLIYFQGTGAADDSGLPNDRFFAVRPEGSVSTLKIQRTERGDSAVYLCATSLRQTNTEAFFGQGTRLTVV.

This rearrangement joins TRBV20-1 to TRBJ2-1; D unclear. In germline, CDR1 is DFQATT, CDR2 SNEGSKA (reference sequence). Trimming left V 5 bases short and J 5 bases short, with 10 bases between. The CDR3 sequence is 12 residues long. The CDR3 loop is CSADAQNNEQFF. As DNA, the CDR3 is TGCAGTGCTGACGCCCAGAACAATGAGCAGTTCTTC.

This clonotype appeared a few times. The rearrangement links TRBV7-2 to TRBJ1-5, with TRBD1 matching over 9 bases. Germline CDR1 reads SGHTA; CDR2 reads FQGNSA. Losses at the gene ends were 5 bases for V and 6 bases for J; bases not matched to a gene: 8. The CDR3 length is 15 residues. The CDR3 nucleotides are TGTGCCAGCAGCCCCCCGGGACAGGGAGGTCAGCCCCAGCATTTT. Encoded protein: CASSPPGQGGQPQHF.

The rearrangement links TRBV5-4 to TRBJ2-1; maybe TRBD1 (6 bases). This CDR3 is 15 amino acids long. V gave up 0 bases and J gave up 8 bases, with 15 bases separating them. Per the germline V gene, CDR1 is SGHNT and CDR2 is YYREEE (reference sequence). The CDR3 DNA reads TGTGCCAGCAGCTTGGGACAGGTAGCTCCCGATGAGCAGTTCTTC. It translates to CASSLGQVAPDEQFF. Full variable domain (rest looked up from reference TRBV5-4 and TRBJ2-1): ETGVTQSPTHLIKTRGQQVTLRCSSQSGHNTVSWYQQALGQGPQFIFQYYREEENGRGNFPPRFSGLQFPNYSSELNVNALELDDSALYLCASSLGQVAPDEQFFGPGTRLTVL.

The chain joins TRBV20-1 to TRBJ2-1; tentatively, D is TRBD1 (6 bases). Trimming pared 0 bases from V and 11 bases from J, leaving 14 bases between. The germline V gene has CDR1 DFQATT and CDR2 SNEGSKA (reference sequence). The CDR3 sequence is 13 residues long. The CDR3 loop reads CSARDETGIQQFF. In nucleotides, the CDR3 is TGCAGTGCTAGAGATGAGACAGGCATACAGCAGTTCTTC.

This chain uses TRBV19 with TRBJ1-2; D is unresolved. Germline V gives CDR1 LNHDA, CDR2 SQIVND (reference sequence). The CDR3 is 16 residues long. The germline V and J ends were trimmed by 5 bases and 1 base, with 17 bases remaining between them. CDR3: CASSSPSVTLNYGYTF. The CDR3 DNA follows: TGTGCCAGTAGTTCTCCCTCCGTGACCCTTAACTATGGCTACACCTTC.

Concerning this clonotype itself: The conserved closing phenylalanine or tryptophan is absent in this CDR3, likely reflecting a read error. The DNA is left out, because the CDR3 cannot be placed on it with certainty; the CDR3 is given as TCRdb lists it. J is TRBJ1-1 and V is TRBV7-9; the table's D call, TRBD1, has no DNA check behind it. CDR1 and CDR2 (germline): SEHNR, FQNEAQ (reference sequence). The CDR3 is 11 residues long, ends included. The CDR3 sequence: CASSMGGATIS.

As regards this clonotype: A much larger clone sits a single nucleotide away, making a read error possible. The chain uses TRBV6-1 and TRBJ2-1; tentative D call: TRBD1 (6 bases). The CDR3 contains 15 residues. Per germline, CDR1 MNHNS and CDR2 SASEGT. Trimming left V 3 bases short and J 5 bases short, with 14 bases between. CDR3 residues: CASSDLTGTHNEQFF. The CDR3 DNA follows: TGTGCCAGCAGTGACCTTACAGGGACCCACAATGAGCAGTTCTTC.

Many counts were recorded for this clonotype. The CDR3 DNA reads as TGCAGTGCTAGAGATCATGGCCGACGGGGGGAAAAACTGTTTTTT. Its protein is CSARDHGRRGEKLFF. This sequence joins TRBV20-1 and TRBJ1-4; the D gene is possibly TRBD1 (5 bases). The V gene lost 0 bases and the J gene lost 8 bases, with 16 bases spanning the gap. Germline-derived CDR1 and CDR2 are DFQATT and SNEGSKA (reference sequence). CDR3 length: 15 amino acids.

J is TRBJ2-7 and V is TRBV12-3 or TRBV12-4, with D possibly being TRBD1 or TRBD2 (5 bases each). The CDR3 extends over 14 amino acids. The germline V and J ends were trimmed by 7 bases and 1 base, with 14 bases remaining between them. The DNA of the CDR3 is TGTGCCAGCAATACGGGGCCCGTATCCTACGAGCAGTACTTC. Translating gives CASNTGPVSYEQYF.

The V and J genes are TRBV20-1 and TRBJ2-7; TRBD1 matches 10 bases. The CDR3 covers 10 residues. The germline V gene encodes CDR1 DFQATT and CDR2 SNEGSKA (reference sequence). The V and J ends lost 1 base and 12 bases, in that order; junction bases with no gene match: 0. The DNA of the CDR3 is TGCAGTGCTAGAGGGACAGGGGGGTACTTC. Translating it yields CSARGTGGYF.

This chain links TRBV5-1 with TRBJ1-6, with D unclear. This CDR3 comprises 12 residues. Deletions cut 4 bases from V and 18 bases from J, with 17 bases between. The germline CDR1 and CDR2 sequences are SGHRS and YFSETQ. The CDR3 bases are TGCGCCAGCAGCGTGGGGTGTTCACGCCACCACTTT. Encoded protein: CASSVGCSRHHF.

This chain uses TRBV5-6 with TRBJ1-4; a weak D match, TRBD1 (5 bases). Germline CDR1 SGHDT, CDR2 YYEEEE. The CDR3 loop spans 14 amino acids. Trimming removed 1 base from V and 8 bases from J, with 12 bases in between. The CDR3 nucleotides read TGTGCCAGCAGCTTGTGGGGGAGCTTGGAAAAACTGTTTTTT. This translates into CASSLWGSLEKLFF.

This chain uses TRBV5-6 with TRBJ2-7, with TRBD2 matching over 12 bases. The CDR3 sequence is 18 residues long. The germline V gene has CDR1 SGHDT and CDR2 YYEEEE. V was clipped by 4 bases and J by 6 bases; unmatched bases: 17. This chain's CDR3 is CASSLGRPALAGGSEQYF. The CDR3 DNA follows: TGTGCCAGCAGCCTGGGGAGGCCGGCACTAGCGGGAGGATCCGAGCAGTACTTC.

The CDR3 DNA reads as TGTGCCAGCAGAACGGGACAGCGAGTCTACGAGCAGTACTTC. Protein sequence: CASRTGQRVYEQYF. The rearrangement joins TRBV7-8 to TRBJ2-7, with 7 bases aligning to TRBD1. Germline assignment: CDR1 SGHVS and CDR2 FQNEAQ. The CDR3 is 14 residues long. V shed 6 bases, J shed 3 bases, and the junction held 8 bases outside the gene matches.

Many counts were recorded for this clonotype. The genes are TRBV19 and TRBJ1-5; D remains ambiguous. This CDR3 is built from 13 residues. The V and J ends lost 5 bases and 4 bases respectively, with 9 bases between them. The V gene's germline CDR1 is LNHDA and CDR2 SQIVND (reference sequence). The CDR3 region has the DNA TGTGCCAGTAGTTGGTTAGCTAATCAGCCCCAGCATTTT. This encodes CASSWLANQPQHF.

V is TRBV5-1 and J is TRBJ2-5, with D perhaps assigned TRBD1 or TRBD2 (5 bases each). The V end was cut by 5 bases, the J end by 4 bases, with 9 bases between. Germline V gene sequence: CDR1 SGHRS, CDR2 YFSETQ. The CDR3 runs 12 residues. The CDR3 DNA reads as TGCGCCAGCAGTTGGGACCGAGAGACCCAGTACTTC. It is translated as CASSWDRETQYF.

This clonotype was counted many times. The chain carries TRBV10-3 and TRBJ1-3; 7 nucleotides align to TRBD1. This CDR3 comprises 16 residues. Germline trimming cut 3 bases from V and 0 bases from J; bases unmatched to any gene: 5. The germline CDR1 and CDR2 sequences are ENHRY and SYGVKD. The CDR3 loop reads CAISEEDRTSGNTIYF. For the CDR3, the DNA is TGTGCCATCAGTGAAGAGGACAGGACCTCTGGAAACACCATATATTTT.

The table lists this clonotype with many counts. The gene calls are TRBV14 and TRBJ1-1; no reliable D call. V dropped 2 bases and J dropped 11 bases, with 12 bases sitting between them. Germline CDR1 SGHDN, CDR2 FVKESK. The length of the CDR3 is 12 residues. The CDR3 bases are TGTGCCAGCAGCCAATCGATCGGAACCGCTTTCTTT. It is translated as CASSQSIGTAFF.

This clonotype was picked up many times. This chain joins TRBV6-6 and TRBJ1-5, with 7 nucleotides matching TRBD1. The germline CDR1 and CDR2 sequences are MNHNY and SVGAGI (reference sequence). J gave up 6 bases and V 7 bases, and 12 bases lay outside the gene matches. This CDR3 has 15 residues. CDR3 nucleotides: TGTGCCAGCATCCTGGACAGCTCAGGGGGTCAGCCCCAGCATTTT. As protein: CASILDSSGGQPQHF.

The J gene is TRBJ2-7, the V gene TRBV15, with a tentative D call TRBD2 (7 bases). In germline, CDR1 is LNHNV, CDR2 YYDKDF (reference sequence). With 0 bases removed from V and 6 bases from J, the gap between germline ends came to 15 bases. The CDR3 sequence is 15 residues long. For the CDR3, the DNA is TGTGCCACCAGCAGAGATACCGGGGGGCAAGCCGAGCAGTACTTC. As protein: CATSRDTGGQAEQYF.

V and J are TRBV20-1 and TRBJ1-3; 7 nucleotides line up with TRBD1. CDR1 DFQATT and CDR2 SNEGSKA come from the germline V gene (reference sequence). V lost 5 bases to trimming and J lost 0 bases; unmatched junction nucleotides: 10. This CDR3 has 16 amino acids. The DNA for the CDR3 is TGCAGTGCTGGAGGGGACAGCCTCCTCTCTGGAAACACCATATATTTT. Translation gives CSAGGDSLLSGNTIYF.

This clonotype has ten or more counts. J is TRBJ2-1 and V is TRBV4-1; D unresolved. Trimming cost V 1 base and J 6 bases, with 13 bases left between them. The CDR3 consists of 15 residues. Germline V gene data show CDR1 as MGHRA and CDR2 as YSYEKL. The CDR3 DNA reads TGCGCCAGCAGCCAAGTCCTAGAACTACGCAATGAGCAGTTCTTC. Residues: CASSQVLELRNEQFF.